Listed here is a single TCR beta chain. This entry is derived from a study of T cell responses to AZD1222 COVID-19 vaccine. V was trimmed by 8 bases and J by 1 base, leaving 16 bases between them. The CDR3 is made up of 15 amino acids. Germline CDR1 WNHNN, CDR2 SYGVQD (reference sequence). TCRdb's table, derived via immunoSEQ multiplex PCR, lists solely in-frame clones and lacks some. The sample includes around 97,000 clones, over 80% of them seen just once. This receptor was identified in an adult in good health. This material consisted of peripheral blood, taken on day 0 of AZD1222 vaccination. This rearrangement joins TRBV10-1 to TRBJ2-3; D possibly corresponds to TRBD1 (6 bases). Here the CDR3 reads CASGGTLGRTDTQYF. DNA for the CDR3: TGCGCCAGCGGGGGCACCCTAGGGCGCACAGATACGCAGTATTTT.